In its sample, the clone carrying this T cell receptor beta chain was seen many times. The antigen is unknown. TCRdb itself ran the RT-PCR reads through MiXCR, one entry per CDR3 protein. The sample records approximately 530,000 distinct CDR3 sequences, approximately 6.9% being singletons. The record originates from a study of response to subunit inactivated influenza vaccine. Study results and limitations: Researchers suggested that each seasonal influenza vaccination recruits few new T cells.

V gave up 0 bases and J gave up 1 base, with 10 bases separating them. Germline CDR1 reads MNHEY; CDR2 reads SVGAGI. The CDR3 contains 15 residues. Source: PBMCs from blood, taken around 25 months after vaccination. The chain is built from TRBV6-5 and TRBJ2-7, with D perhaps matching TRBD1 (5 bases). The clonotype was recovered from a man aged 50 to 69 who received an inactivated influenza vaccine. The CDR3 loop reads CASSYSQGSSYEQYF. CDR3 coding DNA: TGTGCCAGCAGTTACTCTCAGGGTTCGTCCTACGAGCAGTACTTC.